These 15 T cell receptor beta chains were sequenced from one sample in a study of T cell responses to AZD1222 COVID-19 vaccine. Using immunoSEQ multiplex PCR, the repertoire was profiled, and TCRdb retains in-frame clones only, with some absent. The table has more than 85,000 clones, approximately 84% seen once. Sequencing used peripheral blood, obtained 28 days after the second AZD1222 dose. These receptors originate from an adult who received the AZD1222 COVID-19 vaccine.

This chain uses TRBV29-1 with TRBJ2-2; D remains ambiguous. CDR1 SQVTM and CDR2 ANQGSEA come from the germline V gene. There are 12 residues in the CDR3. Trimming stripped 2 bases from V and 1 base from J, with 2 bases between. The CDR3 here is CSVEKNTGELFF. CDR3 coding DNA: TGCAGCGTTGAAAAGAACACCGGGGAGCTGTTTTTT.

This clone has more than one count but fewer than ten. This chain connects TRBV18 to TRBJ1-1; the match to TRBD1 covers 9 bases. Germline V gene sequence: CDR1 KGHSH, CDR2 LQKENI. The CDR3 length is 16 residues. Trimming at V came to 6 bases and at J to 0 bases, leaving 8 bases not matched to a gene. The CDR3 reads CASSSGTGIMNTEAFF. The CDR3 bases are TGTGCCAGCTCGTCCGGGACAGGGATTATGAACACTGAAGCTTTCTTT.

This clone was picked up one time. V usage is TRBV7-2 and J usage is TRBJ2-7, with TRBD2 identical over 16 bases. V was pared by 2 bases and J by 6 bases, with 4 bases of the junction left unmatched. Germline CDR1 and CDR2: SGHTA and FQGNSA. This CDR3 has 16 amino acids. CDR3 nucleotides: TGTGCCAGCAGCTTATCCGGGACTAGCGGGAGGGTCGAGCAGTACTTC. Its protein is CASSLSGTSGRVEQYF.

V and J are TRBV12-3 or TRBV12-4 and TRBJ1-2, with D uncertain. V was cut by 3 bases and J by 2 bases, with 7 bases left in between. The CDR3 consists of 13 residues. DNA of the CDR3: TGTGCCAGCAGTTTGTCCGCAAACTATGGCTACACCTTC. Residues: CASSLSANYGYTF.

The chain couples TRBV14 to TRBJ2-1; D gene ambiguous. Germline CDR1 reads SGHDN; CDR2 reads FVKESK. V dropped 0 bases and J dropped 7 bases, with 7 bases sitting between them. The CDR3 extends over 13 amino acids. The CDR3 DNA sequence: TGTGCCAGCAGCCAAGAATTGTGGAATGAGCAGTTCTTC. This codes for CASSQELWNEQFF.

The chain employs TRBV10-3 and TRBJ1-1; no definite D call. Germline V lookup: CDR1 ENHRY, CDR2 SYGVKD. This CDR3 region has 13 residues. Trimming took 0 bases from V and 8 from J, leaving 10 bases between them. Here the CDR3 DNA reads TGTGCCATCAGTGAGTCTTTGGGTCCCGAAGCTTTCTTT. Protein: CAISESLGPEAFF.

This sequence joins TRBV19 and TRBJ2-3; D is unclear. The ends were cut back, 2 bases at V and 12 bases at J, with 15 bases in the middle. The CDR3 is made up of 13 amino acids. Germline-derived CDR1 and CDR2 are LNHDA and SQIVND (reference sequence). CDR3 residues: CASSIRSAEPQYF. Written as DNA, the CDR3 is TGTGCCAGTAGTATAAGATCGGCGGAACCTCAGTATTTT.

There are a few counts of this clone. CDR3 protein: CASSQIPGSLAEAFF. CDR3 DNA sequence: TGTGCCAGCAGCCAAATTCCCGGCAGTTTAGCAGAGGCTTTCTTT. The rearrangement links TRBV3-1 (or the pseudogene TRBV3-2) to TRBJ1-1; no definite D call. Trimming left V 2 bases short and J 11 bases short, with 21 bases between. The CDR3 sequence is 15 residues long. The germline V gene encodes CDR1 LGHDT and CDR2 YNNKEL (reference sequence).

The chain links TRBV5-4 to TRBJ2-7; D is perhaps TRBD1 (6 bases). Germline V gene lookup returns CDR1 SGHNT and CDR2 YYREEE (reference sequence). V lost 2 bases to trimming and J lost 5 bases, with 8 bases between them. The CDR3 runs to 12 residues. The CDR3, as DNA: TGTGCCAGCAGCTTCGGGACAAACGAGCAGTACTTC. This sequence encodes CASSFGTNEQYF.

This clone has a handful of counts. The chain links TRBV7-9 to TRBJ2-3; TRBD1 agrees at 10 bases. With 3 bases clipped from V and 4 bases from J, the junction kept 7 bases outside the gene matches. Germline CDR1 reads SEHNR; CDR2 reads FQNEAQ (reference sequence). This CDR3 has 16 amino acids. CDR3 residues: CASSFSRTGGADTQYF. In DNA form, the CDR3 reads TGTGCCAGCAGCTTTAGTAGGACAGGGGGAGCAGATACGCAGTATTTT.

In its sample, this clone was seen a few times. The chain recombines TRBV27 with TRBJ2-7, with a possible D match to TRBD2 (6 bases). The V gene's germline CDR1 is MNHEY and CDR2 SMNVEV (reference sequence). Trimming took 6 bases from V and 3 from J, leaving 18 bases between them. The CDR3 sequence is 15 residues long. In DNA form, the CDR3 reads TGTGCCAGCAGCCCCGACTATGGGGGGTTCTACGAGCAGTACTTC. Its translation: CASSPDYGGFYEQYF.

The chain couples TRBV18 to TRBJ2-5, with 8 bases that match TRBD2. Germline-derived CDR1 and CDR2 are KGHSH and LQKENI. The CDR3 consists of 14 residues. Trimming removed 4 bases from V and 3 bases from J; junction bases left unmatched: 4. CDR3 nucleotides: TGTGCCAGCTCACGGAGCGGGGGTGAAGAGACCCAGTACTTC. Its protein product is CASSRSGGEETQYF. The variable domain in full, with the rest retrieved from reference TRBV18 and TRBJ2-5, is NAGVMQNPRHLVRRRGQEARLRCSPMKGHSHVYWYRQLPEEGLKFMVYLQKENIIDESGMPKERFSAEFPKEGPSILRIQQVVRGDSAAYFCASSRSGGEETQYFGPGTRLLVL.

The J gene is TRBJ1-2, the V gene TRBV4-3, with a tentative D call TRBD1 (5 bases). From germline, CDR1 is LGHNA and CDR2 YSLEER. V gave up 0 bases and J gave up 1 base, with 21 bases separating them. CDR3 length: 19 residues. The CDR3 sequence is CASSQEGRGRPEINYGYTF. The CDR3 bases are TGCGCCAGCAGCCAAGAAGGGAGGGGCAGACCCGAAATTAACTATGGCTACACCTTC.

The V and J genes are TRBV4-2 and TRBJ1-1; weak D call: TRBD1 (6 bases). CDR1 is LGHNA, CDR2 YNFKEQ, per germline. Trimming shortened V by 2 bases and J by 0 bases, and 10 bases separated the two germline ends. The CDR3 has 15 amino acids. This chain's CDR3 is CASSQPQGLNTEAFF. The CDR3 DNA follows: TGTGCCAGCAGCCAACCCCAGGGGCTGAACACTGAAGCTTTCTTT.

This chain uses TRBV5-1 with TRBJ1-6; tentative D call: TRBD1 (5 bases). V was cut by 1 base and J by 9 bases, with 14 bases left in between. The germline V gene encodes CDR1 SGHRS and CDR2 YFSETQ. The CDR3 extends over 15 amino acids. The CDR3 here is CASSLNQLGRSPLHF. The CDR3 nucleotides are TGCGCCAGCAGCTTGAATCAGCTGGGACGTTCACCCCTCCACTTT. Drawing the rest from reference TRBV5-1 and TRBJ1-6, the complete variable domain is KAGVTQTPRYLIKTRGQQVTLSCSPISGHRSVSWYQQTPGQGLQFLFEYFSETQRNKGNFPGRFSGRQFSNSRSEMNVSTLELGDSALYLCASSLNQLGRSPLHFGNGTRLTVT.